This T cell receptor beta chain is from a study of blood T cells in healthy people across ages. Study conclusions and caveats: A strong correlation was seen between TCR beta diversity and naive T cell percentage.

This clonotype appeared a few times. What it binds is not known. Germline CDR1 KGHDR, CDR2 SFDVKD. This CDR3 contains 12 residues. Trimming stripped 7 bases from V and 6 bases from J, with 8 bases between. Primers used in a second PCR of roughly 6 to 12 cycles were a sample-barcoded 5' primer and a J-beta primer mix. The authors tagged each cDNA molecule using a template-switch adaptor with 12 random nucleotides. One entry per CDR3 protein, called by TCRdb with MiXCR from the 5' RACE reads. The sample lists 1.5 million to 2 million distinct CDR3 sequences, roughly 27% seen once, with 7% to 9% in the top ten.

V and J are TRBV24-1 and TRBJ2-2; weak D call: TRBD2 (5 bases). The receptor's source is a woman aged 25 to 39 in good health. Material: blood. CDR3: CATRSEAGELFF. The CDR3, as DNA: TGTGCCACCAGGTCGGAGGCCGGGGAGCTGTTTTTT.